These 10 T cell receptor delta chains were all obtained from the same sample, sequenced in a study of gamma-delta chains in newborns, infants, children. TCRdb redid clone calling on the reads using CATT. The repertoire holds about 5,500 delta-chain clones, with more than 1.5% as singletons. The sample taken for sequencing was blood. The receptors come from a child who was a newborn, infant or young child, either healthy, febrile or measles-vaccinated (not recorded which).

A remark on this clone: The protein that TCRdb holds for this DNA derives from a much larger clone and differs from the translated DNA at residue 14, which likely indicates a read error; the protein shown here is translated from the DNA. V and J are TRDV2 and TRDJ3, with a possible D match to TRDD3 (5 bases). The CDR3 consists of 18 residues. CDR1 is GEAIGNYY, CDR2 EKD, per germline. CDR3 in amino acids: CACDTVGTSSWDTQQMFF. CDR3 DNA sequence: TGTGCCTGTGACACCGTGGGGACTAGCTCCTGGGACACCCAACAGATGTTTTTC.

This clone showed up just a few times. A far bigger clonotype differs at one base, so this is likely a read error. The chain recombines TRDV2 with TRDJ2, with 12 positions matching TRDD3. CDR1 is GEAIGNYY and CDR2 is EKD in the germline V gene. The CDR3 spans 16 residues. The CDR3 DNA is TGTGCCTGTGACAAACTGGGGGATACTTTGACAGCACGACTCTTCTTT. The encoded protein is CACDKLGDTLTARLFF.

This clone showed up just a few times. A far larger clone differs by one base, so this is likely a read error. This chain joins TRDV2 and TRDJ2, with 8 bases aligning to TRDD3. Germline V lookup: CDR1 GEAIGNYY, CDR2 EKD. Trimming took 2 bases from V and 4 from J; bases not matched to a gene: 5. The CDR3 sequence is 15 residues long. The CDR3 nucleotides are TGTGCCTGTGACATACTGGGGGCTACGACAGCACAACTCTTCTTT. It translates to CACDILGATTAQLFF.

With regard to this clone: This DNA's translation differs at residue 4 from TCRdb's protein, which comes from a much larger clone; a read error is likely, and the protein shown is translated from the DNA. This chain's CDR3 is CACGTVLGGSSWDTRQMFF. CDR3 DNA: TGTGCCTGTGGCACCGTACTGGGGGGCTCCTCCTGGGACACCCGACAGATGTTTTTC. This chain links TRDV2 with TRDJ3, with 8 nucleotides matching TRDD3. The CDR3 has 19 amino acids. Germline loops: CDR1 GEAIGNYY, CDR2 EKD.

This clone turned up a few times. The protein held in TCRdb is that of a much larger clone and does not match this DNA's translation at residue 9, likely because of a read error; the protein shown is translated from the DNA. The CDR3 DNA reads TGTGCCTGTGACACCGTGGGGGGATGCACAGCACAACTCTTCTTT. This encodes CACDTVGGCTAQLFF. J is TRDJ2 and V is TRDV2; the match to TRDD3 covers 7 bases. The CDR3 consists of 15 residues. V dropped 0 bases and J dropped 5; count of bases not matched to a gene: 5. Germline CDR1 is GEAIGNYY and CDR2 is EKD.

As for this clone: This may stem from a read error, because a much larger clone lies one nucleotide away. V usage is TRDV2 and J usage is TRDJ3; 12 bases are shared with TRDD3. This CDR3 has 19 amino acids. Germline V gene sequence: CDR1 GEAIGNYY, CDR2 EKD. CDR3 loop: CACDRTGGYPSWGTRQMFF. In DNA form, the CDR3 reads TGTGCCTGTGACCGTACTGGGGGATACCCATCCTGGGGCACCCGACAGATGTTTTTC.

Regarding this clone: A far more abundant clone sits one base away, making this likely a read error. Distinct nucleotide sequences in the sample also encode this CDR3. The J gene is TRDJ3, the V gene TRDV2; D possibly corresponds to TRDD3 (6 bases). CDR1 is GEAIGNYY, CDR2 EKD, per germline. The CDR3 contains 16 residues. This CDR3 is CACDTLGSWDTRQMFF. CDR3 nucleotide sequence: TGTGCCTGTGACACACTGGGCTCCTGGGACACTCGACAGATGTTTTTC.

This chain links TRDV2 with TRDJ3, with 13 bases matching TRDD3. CDR1 is GEAIGNYY and CDR2 is EKD in the germline V gene. J was trimmed by 3 bases and V by 1 base; bases with no gene match: 2. CDR3 length: 18 residues. In DNA, the CDR3 is TGTGCCTGTGACACACTGGGGGATACGGTCTGGGACACCCGACAGATGTTTTTC. Translation gives CACDTLGDTVWDTRQMFF.

This clone was counted once. A much larger clonotype is one base distant, so this may be a read error. CDR3 sequence (DNA): TGTGCCTTTGAGAGGGTGGGGAAACTCATCTTT. Its translation: CAFERVGKLIF. The genes are TRDV3 and TRDJ1; D possibly corresponds to TRDD3 (5 bases). The ends were cut back, 2 bases at V and 8 bases at J, with 12 bases in the middle. CDR1 and CDR2 from the germline V gene are TVYSNPD and GDNSRS (reference sequence). The CDR3 is made up of 11 amino acids.

Comments on this clone: This DNA translates differently at residue 3 from the TCRdb protein, which is that of a much larger clone; a read error is likely, and the protein shown is the DNA's own translation. The chain combines TRDV3 with TRDJ3, with 9 bases aligning to TRDD2. Trimming took 5 bases from V and 0 from J; bases not matched to a gene: 14. There are 19 residues in the CDR3. CDR1 is TVYSNPD, CDR2 GDNSRS, per germline (reference sequence). CDR3 bases: TGTGCCCTTCCGAACCCTTCCTACAGAAGCTCCTGGGACACCCGACAGATGTTTTTC. This sequence encodes CALPNPSYRSSWDTRQMFF.